A single sample is the source of the 8 T cell receptor beta chains below, sequenced in a study of blood T cell repertoires in COVID-19. The method was immunoSEQ multiplex PCR; TCRdb's version includes in-frame clones alone and lacks a portion of them. In the table there are 90,000 or so clones, 72% of which are singletons. The sample consisted of peripheral blood. Source of these receptors: a woman of 80 years or more with acute or convalescent COVID-19.

In the case of this clone: The sample holds other DNA sequences that translate to the same CDR3. The chain has TRBV19 and TRBJ1-4; 10 bases agree with TRBD1. J was trimmed by 5 bases and V by 6 bases; bases with no gene match: 0. This CDR3 spans 13 amino acids. Germline CDR1 LNHDA, CDR2 SQIVND (reference sequence). The CDR3 DNA is TGTGCCAGTAGGGACAGGGGGAATGAAAAACTGTTTTTT. Encoded protein: CASRDRGNEKLFF.

The chain joins TRBV3-1 (or the pseudogene TRBV3-2) to TRBJ2-5; 10 positions agree with TRBD2. CDR1 and CDR2 (germline): LGHDT, YNNKEL (reference sequence). CDR3 length equals 16 residues. The V and J ends lost 1 base and 3 bases, in that order; junction bases with no gene match: 5. The CDR3 here is CASSQVASGGEETQYF. Here the CDR3 DNA reads TGTGCCAGCAGCCAAGTGGCTAGCGGGGGAGAAGAGACCCAGTACTTC.

V gene TRBV30 combines with J gene TRBJ2-5; TRBD2 matches 12 bases. This CDR3 comprises 14 residues. The germline V gene has CDR1 GTSNPN and CDR2 SVGIG (reference sequence). V lost 8 bases and J lost 7; bases outside the gene matches: 11. The CDR3 sequence: CAETLAGGQGTQYF. The DNA of the CDR3 is TGTGCCGAAACCCTAGCGGGGGGGCAGGGGACCCAGTACTTC.

The chain links TRBV6-5 to TRBJ1-6; D is ambiguous. V dropped 8 bases and J dropped 5 bases, with 10 bases sitting between them. CDR1 is MNHEY, CDR2 SVGAGI, per germline. CDR3 length equals 13 residues. The CDR3 DNA reads TGTGCCAGCCATCGAAGAGATAATTCACCCCTCCACTTT. Amino acid sequence: CASHRRDNSPLHF.

V is TRBV6-1 and J is TRBJ1-5, with a tentative D call TRBD1 (5 bases). Looked up from germline, CDR1 is MNHNS and CDR2 is SASEGT. V was cut by 0 bases and J by 4 bases, with 10 bases left in between. The CDR3 spans 15 residues. The CDR3 region is CASSEARQGNQPQHF. The CDR3, as DNA: TGTGCCAGCAGTGAAGCGCGTCAGGGTAATCAGCCCCAGCATTTT.

In this sample, this clone turned up once. V is TRBV7-2 and J is TRBJ1-1; a possible D gene is TRBD1 (5 bases). V lost 6 bases to trimming and J lost 1 base, with 15 bases between them. This CDR3 is 15 amino acids long. Germline loops: CDR1 SGHTA, CDR2 FQGNSA. The CDR3 nucleotides read TGTGCCAGCAGGCCCCAGGGCCTGACGAACACTGAAGCTTTCTTT. Translated, it gives CASRPQGLTNTEAFF.

The chain combines TRBV9 with TRBJ2-1; D perhaps matches TRBD1 (6 bases). The CDR3 is made up of 16 amino acids. The V and J ends lost 2 bases and 2 bases respectively, with 14 bases between them. Germline CDR1 SGDLS, CDR2 YYNGEE. In DNA form, the CDR3 reads TGTGCCAGCAGCGTGGTGACAGGATACCCCTACAATGAGCAGTTCTTC. Its translation is CASSVVTGYPYNEQFF. The whole variable domain, filled in from reference TRBV9 and TRBJ2-1, reads DSGVTQTPKHLITATGQRVTLRCSPRSGDLSVYWYQQSLDQGLQFLIQYYNGEERAKGNILERFSAQQFPDLHSELNLSSLELGDSALYFCASSVVTGYPYNEQFFGPGTRLTVL.

The table lists this clone with a few counts. The chain employs TRBV18 and TRBJ2-7, with TRBD2 matching 10 bases. Germline values: CDR1 KGHSH, CDR2 LQKENI. This CDR3 has 16 amino acids. V lost 3 bases to trimming and J lost 5 bases; unmatched junction nucleotides: 10. The CDR3 sequence: CASSPEFQRGGNEQYF. The CDR3 nucleotides are TGTGCCAGCTCACCTGAGTTTCAGCGGGGGGGCAACGAGCAGTACTTC.